This TCR beta chain was observed in a study of cytomegalovirus exposure and HLA in healthy donors. The wider study: Approximately 85 million unique TCRs from HLA-typed donors made up an early data release.

Researchers ran the PCR with 60 Vbeta and 13 Jbeta primers. Sequencing was performed with immunoSEQ multiplex PCR; in TCRdb, only in-frame clones are kept and a portion is missing. The table shows around 80,000 clones, with around 79% occurring only once. Turning to this clone: Antigen specificity is unknown. The junction differs from germline at one of its ends, possibly a read error.

Study outcomes and limitations: Cytomegalovirus-associated status was assigned to approximately 160 TCR beta chains. Most subjects had HLA-A and HLA-B alleles reportedly predicted accurately by TCR beta sequences. In a later analysis, common viral pathogens appeared linked to several of the most significant clusters.

This CDR3 is built from 15 residues. The germline gives CDR1 MNHEY, CDR2 SMNVEV (reference sequence). V gene TRBV27 combines with J gene TRBJ2-5; 9 bases agree with TRBD2. Source material: PBMCs. This receptor was obtained from a man aged 40-49 years in good health and CMV-seronegative. This chain's CDR3 is CASRGGTSWQGTQYF. DNA of the CDR3: TGTGCCAGCAGGGGCGGGACTAGCTGGCAAGGGACCCAGTACTTC.